These 29 T cell receptor beta chains were sequenced from one sample in a study of shared clonotypes between healthy human individuals. Selected positively for CCR7 and CD45RO-negative, naive CD8 cells excluded terminally differentiated effector memory CD45RA+ cells. The repertoire was sequenced with immunoSEQ multiplex PCR; TCRdb's copy has only in-frame clones and lacks some. The sample lists millions of clones, about 95% occurring once. The material sequenced was naive CD8+ T cells sorted from blood. The receptors were sampled from a man aged 18 to 29 in good health.

The J gene is TRBJ1-5, the V gene TRBV21-1; the table's D call, TRBD1, was not checked against the DNA. TRBV21-1 constitutes a pseudogene. This CDR3 comprises 14 residues. Here the CDR3 reads CASSTIRGWQPQHF. CDR3 nucleotides: TGTGCCAGCAGCACCATCAGGGGCTGGCAGCCCCAGCATTTT.

This clone was seen only once. The chain recombines TRBV30 with TRBJ2-3; D may be TRBD1 or TRBD2 (5 bases each). The CDR3 covers 15 residues. V was cut by 8 bases and J by 1 base, with 19 bases left in between. Germline CDR1 and CDR2: GTSNPN and SVGIG (reference sequence). Here the CDR3 reads CALDTGAGGTDTQYF. CDR3 nucleotides: TGTGCCCTGGACACCGGGGCCGGCGGCACAGATACGCAGTATTTT.

V and J are TRBV4-1 and TRBJ2-1, with 10 bases lining up with TRBD1. Germline CDR1 is MGHRA and CDR2 is YSYEKL. Losses at the gene ends were 4 bases for V and 8 bases for J; bases not matched to a gene: 5. The CDR3 extends over 14 amino acids. DNA for the CDR3: TGCGCCAGCAGCCCAGGACAGGGGGTAGATGAGCAGTTCTTC. Amino acids: CASSPGQGVDEQFF.

CDR3: CASSLSPGAAEAFF. CDR3 DNA: TGTGCCAGCTCCTTATCCCCCGGGGCTGCTGAAGCTTTCTTT. This sequence joins TRBV27 and TRBJ1-1, with a possible D match to TRBD1 (5 bases). The germline V and J ends were trimmed by 8 bases and 6 bases, with 19 bases remaining between them. The CDR3 contains 14 residues. Per the germline V gene, CDR1 is MNHEY and CDR2 is SMNVEV (reference sequence).

The V call is TRBV30, the J call TRBJ2-1; D unclear. Germline V gives CDR1 GTSNPN, CDR2 SVGIG (reference sequence). The CDR3 is 15 residues long. The ends were cut back, 4 bases at V and 4 bases at J, with 17 bases in the middle. CDR3 loop: CAWTYENDPYNEQFF. CDR3 DNA: TGTGCCTGGACATACGAGAATGACCCATACAATGAGCAGTTCTTC. Together with reference TRBV30 and TRBJ2-1, the CDR3 gives the full variable domain: SQTIHQWPATLVQPVGSPLSLECTVEGTSNPNLYWYRQAAGRGLQLLFYSVGIGQISSEVPQNLSASRPQDRQFILSSKKLLLSDSGFYLCAWTYENDPYNEQFFGPGTRLTVL.

This clone showed up just once. The chain recombines TRBV27 with TRBJ2-2, with a possible D match to TRBD2 (5 bases). The V gene's germline CDR1 is MNHEY and CDR2 SMNVEV (reference sequence). This CDR3 has 14 amino acids. V was trimmed by 3 bases and J by 7 bases, leaving 12 bases between them. CDR3 nucleotide sequence: TGTGCCAGCAGTTTCGGATTCGGGGTCGGGGAGCTGTTTTTT. This encodes CASSFGFGVGELFF.

This clone came up once. The chain recombines TRBV4-1 with TRBJ2-5; 7 bases agree with TRBD1. TRBJ2-7 matches the DNA end more closely, so the J call is doubtful. The CDR3 is 15 residues long. Germline loops: CDR1 MGHRA, CDR2 YSYEKL. CDR3 nucleotides: TGCGCCAGCAGCCATCAAGGAGACAGGGCCTACGAGCAGTACTTC. As protein: CASSHQGDRAYEQYF.

The gene calls are TRBV27 and TRBJ2-3; a weak D match, TRBD1 (6 bases). The germline gives CDR1 MNHEY, CDR2 SMNVEV (reference sequence). V was pared by 3 bases and J by 0 bases, with 22 bases between. The CDR3 length is 19 residues. CDR3 in amino acids: CASSFGVGAAIISTDTQYF. The CDR3 DNA sequence: TGTGCCAGCAGTTTTGGGGTGGGGGCAGCAATAATTAGCACAGATACGCAGTATTTT.

The chain employs TRBV27 and TRBJ2-7; D assignment may be TRBD1 or TRBD2 (5 bases each). Germline CDR1 and CDR2: MNHEY and SMNVEV (reference sequence). The CDR3 runs 15 residues. V was shortened by 5 bases and J by 5 bases, with 19 bases between the two germline ends. CDR3 coding DNA: TGTGCCAGCAGTACTGACCGGGACCATAAGAACGAGCAGTACTTC. This translates into CASSTDRDHKNEQYF.

The chain recombines TRBV5-1 with TRBJ2-1; 9 nucleotides line up with TRBD2. V was pared by 4 bases and J by 3 bases, with 17 bases of the junction left unmatched. Germline CDR1 and CDR2: SGHRS and YFSETQ. The CDR3 runs 19 residues. The DNA of the CDR3 is TGCGCCAGCAGCATGGCTAGCGGGGACACCACGATCGTCTACAATGAGCAGTTCTTC. It encodes CASSMASGDTTIVYNEQFF.

The V gene is TRBV7-9, the J gene TRBJ2-7, with D possibly matching TRBD2 (7 bases). The CDR3 runs to 15 residues. V was cut by 5 bases and J by 4 bases, with 18 bases left in between. Germline V gene data show CDR1 as SEHNR and CDR2 as FQNEAQ (reference sequence). This chain's CDR3 is CASSPPSGGAYEQYF. CDR3 DNA: TGTGCCAGCAGCCCCCCGTCGGGGGGCGCGTACGAGCAGTACTTC. Full variable domain (missing parts from reference TRBV7-9 and TRBJ2-7): DTGVSQNPRHKITKRGQNVTFRCDPISEHNRLYWYRQTLGQGPEFLTYFQNEAQLEKSRLLSDRFSAERPKGSFSTLEIQRTEQGDSAMYLCASSPPSGGAYEQYFGPGTRLTVT.

The V and J genes are TRBV6-1 and TRBJ2-3, with 14 bases fitting TRBD2. CDR3 size: 16 residues. V lost 3 bases to trimming and J lost 5 bases; unmatched junction nucleotides: 4. Germline V gives CDR1 MNHNS, CDR2 SASEGT. CDR3 sequence: CASSETSGGGQDTQYF. CDR3 bases: TGTGCCAGCAGTGAGACTAGCGGGGGGGGTCAAGATACGCAGTATTTT.

This clone was detected once. The chain employs TRBV4-1 and TRBJ1-1; no firm D call. Between the trimmed V and J ends, which lost 4 bases and 0 bases, there was a span of 9 bases. In germline, CDR1 is MGHRA, CDR2 YSYEKL. The CDR3 contains 14 residues. In nucleotides, the CDR3 is TGCGCCAGCAGCCCAAGGTCTGTGAACACTGAAGCTTTCTTT. It translates to CASSPRSVNTEAFF.

The V call is TRBV7-2, the J call TRBJ2-5; no definite D call. The V gene lost 1 base and the J gene lost 2 bases, with 14 bases spanning the gap. This CDR3 is 16 amino acids long. The germline V gene has CDR1 SGHTA and CDR2 FQGNSA. The CDR3 nucleotides are TGTGCCAGCAGCTTAGTGTTTGGCGGTATACAAGAGACCCAGTACTTC. Protein product: CASSLVFGGIQETQYF. Together with reference TRBV7-2 and TRBJ2-5, the CDR3 gives the full variable domain: GAGVSQSPSNKVTEKGKDVELRCDPISGHTALYWYRQSLGQGLEFLIYFQGNSAPDKSGLPSDRFSAERTGGSVSTLTIQRTQQEDSAVYLCASSLVFGGIQETQYFGPGTRLLVL.

This chain uses TRBV9 with TRBJ1-2, with 7 bases aligning to TRBD1. Trimming at V came to 3 bases and at J to 4 bases, leaving 9 bases not matched to a gene. The germline CDR1 and CDR2 sequences are SGDLS and YYNGEE. This CDR3 spans 15 amino acids. The CDR3 region is CASSAQGGSGYGYTF. The DNA for the CDR3 is TGTGCCAGCAGCGCCCAGGGGGGTTCGGGCTATGGCTACACCTTC.

V and J are TRBV6-6 and TRBJ2-5, with 10 positions matching TRBD1. Trimming took 5 bases from V and 2 from J; bases not matched to a gene: 5. Germline loops: CDR1 MNHNY, CDR2 SVGAGI (reference sequence). CDR3 length: 15 residues. For the CDR3, the DNA is TGTGCCAGCAGTGCCCGGGACAGGGGACAAGAGACCCAGTACTTC. It yields the protein CASSARDRGQETQYF.

V and J are TRBV2 and TRBJ1-1; D is undetermined. CDR1 SNHLY and CDR2 FYNNEI come from the germline V gene. The CDR3 sequence is 13 residues long. Trimming took off 9 bases at V and 1 base at J, with 12 bases between the two ends. The CDR3 region has the DNA TGTGCCAGGTTAGGTGGGGAGAACACTGAAGCTTTCTTT. Translated, it gives CARLGGENTEAFF.

Worth noting for this clone: The same CDR3 is also encoded by other DNA sequences in this sample. The chain employs TRBV7-9 and TRBJ2-7; TRBD1 or TRBD2 may be the D gene (5 bases each). CDR3 length: 13 residues. The germline gives CDR1 SEHNR, CDR2 FQNEAQ (reference sequence). V was shortened by 2 bases and J by 4 bases, with 9 bases between the two germline ends. The CDR3 sequence is CASSLPEGYEQYF. DNA of the CDR3: TGTGCCAGCAGCTTACCCGAGGGGTACGAGCAGTACTTC. Full variable domain (remainder filled in from reference TRBV7-9 and TRBJ2-7): DTGVSQNPRHKITKRGQNVTFRCDPISEHNRLYWYRQTLGQGPEFLTYFQNEAQLEKSRLLSDRFSAERPKGSFSTLEIQRTEQGDSAMYLCASSLPEGYEQYFGPGTRLTVT.

This clone was seen a handful of times. V and J are TRBV5-4 and TRBJ2-5, with TRBD1 matching over 8 bases. CDR3 size: 14 residues. Germline loops: CDR1 SGHNT, CDR2 YYREEE (reference sequence). J was trimmed by 5 bases and V by 4 bases; bases with no gene match: 7. The CDR3 reads CASSPWTGRETQYF. In nucleotides, the CDR3 is TGTGCCAGCAGCCCCTGGACAGGGCGCGAGACCCAGTACTTC.

The CDR3: CASSVFQGAVATNEKLFF. DNA of the CDR3: TGTGCCAGCAGTGTATTTCAGGGGGCCGTAGCAACTAATGAAAAACTGTTTTTT. The chain links TRBV2 to TRBJ1-4; 8 bases fit TRBD1. The CDR3 runs 18 residues. Germline V CDR1 and CDR2: SNHLY, FYNNEI. J was trimmed by 0 bases and V by 4 bases; bases with no gene match: 10.

The chain carries TRBV27 and TRBJ2-3; D remains unclear. CDR3 length equals 13 residues. CDR1 and CDR2 from the germline V gene are MNHEY and SMNVEV (reference sequence). Trimming took 0 bases from V and 4 from J, leaving 5 bases between them. The CDR3 DNA sequence: TGTGCCAGCAGTTTATCGTTGGCAGATACGCAGTATTTT. Its protein is CASSLSLADTQYF.

The chain joins TRBV9 to TRBJ2-7, with D unresolved. Trimming removed 3 bases from V and 3 bases from J, with 13 bases in between. Germline CDR1 SGDLS, CDR2 YYNGEE. The CDR3 has 14 amino acids. The CDR3 DNA reads as TGTGCCAGCAGCGCCACTGGGTACGGCTACGAGCAGTACTTC. This translates into CASSATGYGYEQYF.

The chain uses TRBV7-2 and TRBJ1-5, with D maybe TRBD1 (6 bases). The CDR3 is 16 amino acids. Trimming removed 2 bases from V and 5 bases from J, with 16 bases in between. Germline CDR1 is SGHTA and CDR2 is FQGNSA. The CDR3 region is CASSLSWLEGDQPQHF. In nucleotides, the CDR3 is TGTGCCAGCAGCTTAAGTTGGTTGGAGGGGGATCAGCCCCAGCATTTT. The full variable domain, completed using reference TRBV7-2 and TRBJ1-5, is GAGVSQSPSNKVTEKGKDVELRCDPISGHTALYWYRQSLGQGLEFLIYFQGNSAPDKSGLPSDRFSAERTGGSVSTLTIQRTQQEDSAVYLCASSLSWLEGDQPQHFGDGTRLSIL.

The chain employs TRBV9 and TRBJ1-2; a weak D match, TRBD1 (6 bases). V lost 1 base and J 5 bases, leaving 9 bases between the germline ends. The germline V gene encodes CDR1 SGDLS and CDR2 YYNGEE. CDR3 length equals 13 residues. The CDR3 region has the DNA TGTGCCAGCAGCGTAAGCACAGGGTATGGCTACACCTTC. It is translated as CASSVSTGYGYTF.

Concerning this clone itself: The same CDR3 can be traced to other DNA sequences in this sample. V is TRBV7-6 and J is TRBJ1-1; maybe TRBD1 (5 bases). The V end lost 3 bases, the J end lost 1 base, and 9 bases lay between the germline ends. The CDR3 covers 14 residues. Germline V CDR1 and CDR2: SGHVS, FNYEAQ. Here the CDR3 reads CASSLGGQNTEAFF. The CDR3, as DNA: TGTGCCAGCAGCTTGGGGGGTCAGAACACTGAAGCTTTCTTT.

Comments on this clone: One end of the junction fails to match germline, which may point to a read error. The V call is TRBV6-8, the J call TRBJ2-7; possibly TRBD2 for D (6 bases). The germline V gene encodes CDR1 MNHGY and CDR2 SAAAGT. The CDR3 is made up of 10 amino acids. The chain's CDR3 is CASSLRASVF. The CDR3 DNA follows: TGTGCCAGCAGTTTACGGGCTAGCGTCTTC.

With regard to this clone: The sample has other DNA sequences that encode this CDR3 too. V and J are TRBV10-3 and TRBJ2-5; no firm D call. Germline V gene lookup returns CDR1 ENHRY and CDR2 SYGVKD. Trimming removed 0 bases from V and 5 bases from J, with 7 bases in between. This CDR3 has 13 amino acids. The CDR3 nucleotides read TGTGCCATCAGTGAGTCTGTGGGGGAGACCCAGTACTTC. Amino acids: CAISESVGETQYF.

The CDR3 nucleotides are TGTGCTAGTGGTTTGGGAGAGGGAGTCGATCAGAACACTGAAGCTTTCTTT. It encodes CASGLGEGVDQNTEAFF. The chain employs TRBV12-5 and TRBJ1-1, with D hard to call. CDR1 is LGHNT and CDR2 is FRNRAP in the germline V gene. V was cut by 1 base and J by 1 base, with 16 bases left in between. The CDR3 totals 17 residues.

The chain carries TRBV28 and TRBJ2-5; D perhaps matches TRBD2 (5 bases). V was cut by 10 bases and J by 3 bases, with 18 bases left in between. The germline CDR1 and CDR2 sequences are MDHEN and SYDVKM. CDR3 length: 14 amino acids. CDR3 nucleotides: TGTGCCATTCAACCTTTGACCGGGGAAGAGACCCAGTACTTC. Amino acid sequence: CAIQPLTGEETQYF.